Shown below are 5 T cell receptor beta chains from a single sample sequenced in a study of beta chain features in type 1 diabetes. Sequencing targeted expressed TCRB transcripts, as all isolated RNA had been reverse transcribed. Clones were read by immunoSEQ multiplex PCR, and TCRdb kept only the in-frame ones, dropping some. The data show fewer than 650,000 clones, around 16% seen once. The sample consisted of naive CD4+ T cells from blood. The receptors derive from a man between 18 and 29 years old in good health.

The genes are TRBV2 and TRBJ2-2; D perhaps matches TRBD1 (5 bases). CDR3 length equals 12 residues. V was trimmed by 8 bases and J by 6 bases, leaving 10 bases between them. Germline V gives CDR1 SNHLY, CDR2 FYNNEI. In DNA form, the CDR3 reads TGTGCCAGCCACAGGACACCCGGGGAGCTGTTTTTT. It yields the protein CASHRTPGELFF.

In this sample, this clone turned up a few times. This chain links TRBV4-1 with TRBJ2-5; D remains ambiguous. V lost 2 bases and J 1 base, leaving 2 bases between the germline ends. CDR3 size: 12 residues. Germline V CDR1 and CDR2: MGHRA, YSYEKL. The CDR3 DNA reads as TGCGCCAGCAGCCAATCCCAAGAGACCCAGTACTTC. This gives the protein CASSQSQETQYF.

The chain uses TRBV10-3 and TRBJ2-3; a possible D gene is TRBD2 (6 bases). The CDR3 loop spans 15 amino acids. The germline V gene has CDR1 ENHRY and CDR2 SYGVKD. The V gene lost 4 bases and the J gene lost 0 bases, with 11 bases spanning the gap. The CDR3, as DNA: TGTGCCATCAGTGCGGCGGGGAAAAGCACAGATACGCAGTATTTT. Its translation is CAISAAGKSTDTQYF.

V and J are TRBV27 and TRBJ2-5, with D perhaps matching TRBD1 (5 bases). V was clipped by 5 bases and J by 2 bases, with 12 bases between them. Germline V gives CDR1 MNHEY, CDR2 SMNVEV (reference sequence). CDR3 length: 14 amino acids. The CDR3 region is CASSPQTAQETQYF. CDR3 coding DNA: TGTGCCAGCAGTCCCCAGACAGCACAAGAGACCCAGTACTTC.

This clone has a handful of counts. V usage is TRBV9 and J usage is TRBJ2-1, with D possibly matching TRBD2 (6 bases). Per the germline V gene, CDR1 is SGDLS and CDR2 is YYNGEE. The V end lost 2 bases, the J end lost 4 bases, and 10 bases lay between the germline ends. CDR3 length: 14 residues. The CDR3 spells CASSVLEGYNEQFF. Here the CDR3 DNA reads TGTGCCAGCAGCGTTTTGGAGGGGTACAATGAGCAGTTCTTC.